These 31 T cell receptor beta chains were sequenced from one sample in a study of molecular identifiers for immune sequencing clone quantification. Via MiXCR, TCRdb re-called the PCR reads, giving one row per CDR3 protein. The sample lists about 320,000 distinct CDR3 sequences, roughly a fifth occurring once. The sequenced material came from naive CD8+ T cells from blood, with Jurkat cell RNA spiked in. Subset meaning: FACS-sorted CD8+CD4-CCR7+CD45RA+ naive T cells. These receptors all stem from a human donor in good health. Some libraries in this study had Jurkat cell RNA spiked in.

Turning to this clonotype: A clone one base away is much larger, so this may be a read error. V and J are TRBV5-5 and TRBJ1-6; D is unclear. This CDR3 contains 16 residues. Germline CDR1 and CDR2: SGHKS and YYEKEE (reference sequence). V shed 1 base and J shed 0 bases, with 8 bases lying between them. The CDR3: CASSLFRSSYNSPLHF. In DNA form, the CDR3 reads TGTGCCAGCAGCTTGTTTAGGAGCTCCTATAATTCACCCCTCCACTTT.

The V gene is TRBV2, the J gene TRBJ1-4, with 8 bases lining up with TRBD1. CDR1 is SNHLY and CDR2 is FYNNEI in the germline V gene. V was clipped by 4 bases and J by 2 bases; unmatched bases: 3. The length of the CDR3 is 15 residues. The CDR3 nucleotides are TGTGCCAGCAGTGGACGGACAGGGACTAATGAAAAACTGTTTTTT. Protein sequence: CASSGRTGTNEKLFF.

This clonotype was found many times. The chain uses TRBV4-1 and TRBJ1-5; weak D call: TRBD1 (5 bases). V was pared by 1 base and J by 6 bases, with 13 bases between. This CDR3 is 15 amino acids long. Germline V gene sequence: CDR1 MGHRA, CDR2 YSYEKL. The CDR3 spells CASSQGGGVGQPQHF. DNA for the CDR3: TGCGCCAGCAGCCAAGGTGGAGGGGTTGGTCAGCCCCAGCATTTT.

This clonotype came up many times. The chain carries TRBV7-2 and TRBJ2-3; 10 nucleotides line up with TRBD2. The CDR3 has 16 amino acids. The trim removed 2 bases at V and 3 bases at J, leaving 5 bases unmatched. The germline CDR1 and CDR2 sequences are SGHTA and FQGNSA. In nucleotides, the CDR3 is TGTGCCAGCAGCTTACTAGCGGGAGTGGCGACAGATACGCAGTATTTT. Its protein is CASSLLAGVATDTQYF.

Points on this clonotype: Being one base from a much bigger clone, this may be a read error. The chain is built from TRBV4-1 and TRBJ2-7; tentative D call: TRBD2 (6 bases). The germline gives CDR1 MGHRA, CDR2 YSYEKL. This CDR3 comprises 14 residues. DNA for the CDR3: TGCGCCAGCAGCCAAGCCCGGGGGTCCTACGAGCTGTACTTC. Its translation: CASSQARGSYELYF.

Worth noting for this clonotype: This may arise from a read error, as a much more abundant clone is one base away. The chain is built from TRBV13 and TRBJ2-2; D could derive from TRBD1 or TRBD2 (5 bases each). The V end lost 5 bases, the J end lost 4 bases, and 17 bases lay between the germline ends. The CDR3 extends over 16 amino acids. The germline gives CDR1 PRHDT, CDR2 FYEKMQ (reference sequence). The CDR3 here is CASSGEGRFITGELFF. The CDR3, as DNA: TGTGCCAGCAGCGGAGAGGGACGCTTCATCACCGGGGAGCTGTTTTTT.

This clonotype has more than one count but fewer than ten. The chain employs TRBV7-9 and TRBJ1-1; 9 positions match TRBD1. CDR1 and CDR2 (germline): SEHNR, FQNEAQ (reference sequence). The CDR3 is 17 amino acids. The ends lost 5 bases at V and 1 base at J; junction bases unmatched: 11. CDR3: CASSPRQGEVRNTEAFF. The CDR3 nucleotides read TGTGCCAGCAGCCCCAGACAGGGGGAAGTTCGGAACACTGAAGCTTTCTTT.

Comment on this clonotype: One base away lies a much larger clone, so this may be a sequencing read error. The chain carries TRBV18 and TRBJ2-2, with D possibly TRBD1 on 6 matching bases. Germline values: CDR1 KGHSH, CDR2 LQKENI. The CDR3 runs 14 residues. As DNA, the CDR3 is TGTGCCAGCCCACCAGGGGCGAACACCGGGGAGCTGTTTTTT. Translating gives CASPPGANTGELFF.

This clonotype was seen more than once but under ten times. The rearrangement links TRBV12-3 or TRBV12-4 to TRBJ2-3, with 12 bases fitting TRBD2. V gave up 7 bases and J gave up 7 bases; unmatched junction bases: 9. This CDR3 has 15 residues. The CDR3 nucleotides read TGTGCCAGCAAAAATCTAGCGGGGGGGCTTCATACGCAGTATTTT. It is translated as CASKNLAGGLHTQYF.

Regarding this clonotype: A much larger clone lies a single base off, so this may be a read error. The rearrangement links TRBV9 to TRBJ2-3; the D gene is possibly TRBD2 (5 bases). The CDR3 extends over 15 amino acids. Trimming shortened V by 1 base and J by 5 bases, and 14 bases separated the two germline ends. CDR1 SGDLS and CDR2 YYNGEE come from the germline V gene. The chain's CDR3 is CASSVYGVDIDTQYF. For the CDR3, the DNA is TGTGCCAGCAGCGTATACGGGGTAGACATAGATACGCAGTATTTT.

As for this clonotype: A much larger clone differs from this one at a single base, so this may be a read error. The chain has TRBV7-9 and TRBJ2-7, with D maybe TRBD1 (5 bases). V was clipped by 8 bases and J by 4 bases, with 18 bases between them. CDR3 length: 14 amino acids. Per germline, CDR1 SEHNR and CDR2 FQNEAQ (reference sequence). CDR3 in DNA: TGTGCCAGCTGCGCGGACACGAGAGTGTACGAGCAGTACTTC. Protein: CASCADTRVYEQYF. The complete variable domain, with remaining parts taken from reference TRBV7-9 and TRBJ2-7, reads DTGVSQNPRHKITKRGQNVTFRCDPISEHNRLYWYRQTLGQGPEFLTYFQNEAQLEKSRLLSDRFSAERPKGSFSTLEIQRTEQGDSAMYLCASCADTRVYEQYFGPGTRLTVT.

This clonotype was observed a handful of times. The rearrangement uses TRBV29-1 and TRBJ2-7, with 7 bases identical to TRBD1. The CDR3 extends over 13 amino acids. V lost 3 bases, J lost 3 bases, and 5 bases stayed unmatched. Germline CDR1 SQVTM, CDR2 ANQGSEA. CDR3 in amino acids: CSVETGLNYEQYF. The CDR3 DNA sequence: TGCAGCGTTGAGACAGGGCTGAACTACGAGCAGTACTTC.

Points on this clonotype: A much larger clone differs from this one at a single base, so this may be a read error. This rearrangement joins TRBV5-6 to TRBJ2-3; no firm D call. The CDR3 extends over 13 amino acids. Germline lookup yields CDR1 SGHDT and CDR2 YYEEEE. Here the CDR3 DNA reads TGTGCCAGCATCTTGATCGCCTCGGATACGCAGTATTTT. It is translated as CASILIASDTQYF. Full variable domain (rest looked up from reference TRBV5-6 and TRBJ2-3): DAGVTQSPTHLIKTRGQQVTLRCSPKSGHDTVSWYQQALGQGPQFIFQYYEEEERQRGNFPDRFSGHQFPNYSSELNVNALLLGDSALYLCASILIASDTQYFGPGTRLTVL.

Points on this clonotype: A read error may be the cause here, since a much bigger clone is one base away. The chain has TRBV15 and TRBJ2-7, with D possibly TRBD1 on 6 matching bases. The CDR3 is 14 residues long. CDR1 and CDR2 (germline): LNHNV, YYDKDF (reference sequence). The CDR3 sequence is CATRDLGATYERYF. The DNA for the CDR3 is TGTGCCACGCGAGATTTGGGGGCGACCTACGAGCGGTACTTC.

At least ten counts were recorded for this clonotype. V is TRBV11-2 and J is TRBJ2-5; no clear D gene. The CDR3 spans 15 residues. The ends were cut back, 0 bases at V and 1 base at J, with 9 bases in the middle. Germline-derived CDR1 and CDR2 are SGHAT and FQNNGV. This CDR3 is CASSLDWSLQETQYF. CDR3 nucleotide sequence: TGTGCCAGCAGCTTAGATTGGTCGCTCCAAGAGACCCAGTACTTC.

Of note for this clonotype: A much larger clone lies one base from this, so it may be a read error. The CDR3 sequence is CSAKNSYEQNF. CDR3 nucleotide sequence: TGCAGTGCGAAAAATTCCTACGAGCAGAACTTC. V and J are TRBV20-1 and TRBJ2-7; D is undetermined. The CDR3 loop spans 11 amino acids. The germline V gene has CDR1 DFQATT and CDR2 SNEGSKA (reference sequence).

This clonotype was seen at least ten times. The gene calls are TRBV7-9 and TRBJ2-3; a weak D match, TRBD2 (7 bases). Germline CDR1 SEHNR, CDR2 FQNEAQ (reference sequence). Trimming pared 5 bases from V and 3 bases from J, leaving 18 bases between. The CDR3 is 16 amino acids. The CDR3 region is CASSPRGGGDTDTQYF. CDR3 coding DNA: TGTGCCAGCAGCCCCCGAGGGGGGGGCGATACAGATACGCAGTATTTT.

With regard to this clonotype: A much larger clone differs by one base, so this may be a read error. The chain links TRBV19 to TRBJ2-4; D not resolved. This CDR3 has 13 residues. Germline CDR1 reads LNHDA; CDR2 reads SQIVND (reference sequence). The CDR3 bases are TGTGCCTGTAGTATAGATCTCGTAAACATTCAGTACTTC. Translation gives CACSIDLVNIQYF.

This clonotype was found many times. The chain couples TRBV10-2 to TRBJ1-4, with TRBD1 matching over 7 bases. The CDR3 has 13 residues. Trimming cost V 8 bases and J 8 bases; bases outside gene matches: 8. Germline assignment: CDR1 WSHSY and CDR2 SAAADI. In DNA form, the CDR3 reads TGCGCCAGCGCCGGGACAGCTGGGGAAAAACTGTTTTTT. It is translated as CASAGTAGEKLFF.

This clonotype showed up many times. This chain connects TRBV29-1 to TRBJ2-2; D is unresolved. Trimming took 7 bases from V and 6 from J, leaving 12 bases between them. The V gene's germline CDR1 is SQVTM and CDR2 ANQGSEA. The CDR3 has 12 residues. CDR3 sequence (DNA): TGCAGCGCTGGAGATGGGTCCGGGGAGCTGTTTTTT. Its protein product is CSAGDGSGELFF.

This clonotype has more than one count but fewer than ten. The CDR3 is CASSLEEGVGTDTQYF. The CDR3 nucleotides read TGTGCCAGCAGCTTAGAGGAGGGGGTAGGCACAGATACGCAGTATTTT. The chain couples TRBV7-9 to TRBJ2-3; D could derive from TRBD1 or TRBD2 (6 bases each). Looked up from germline, CDR1 is SEHNR and CDR2 is FQNEAQ (reference sequence). V was pared by 1 base and J by 1 base, with 12 bases between. The CDR3 extends over 16 amino acids.

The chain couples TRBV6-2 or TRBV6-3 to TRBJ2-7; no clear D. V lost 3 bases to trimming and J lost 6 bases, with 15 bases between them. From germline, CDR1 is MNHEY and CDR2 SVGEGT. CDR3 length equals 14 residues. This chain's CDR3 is CASSYTGLLGEQYF. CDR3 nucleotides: TGTGCCAGCAGTTATACCGGCTTGCTTGGCGAGCAGTACTTC.

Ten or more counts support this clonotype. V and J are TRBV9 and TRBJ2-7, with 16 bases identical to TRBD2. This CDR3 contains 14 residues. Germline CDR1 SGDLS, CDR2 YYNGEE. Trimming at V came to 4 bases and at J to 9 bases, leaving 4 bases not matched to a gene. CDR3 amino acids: CASSPGTSGRVQYF. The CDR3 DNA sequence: TGTGCCAGCAGCCCCGGGACTAGCGGGAGGGTGCAGTACTTC.

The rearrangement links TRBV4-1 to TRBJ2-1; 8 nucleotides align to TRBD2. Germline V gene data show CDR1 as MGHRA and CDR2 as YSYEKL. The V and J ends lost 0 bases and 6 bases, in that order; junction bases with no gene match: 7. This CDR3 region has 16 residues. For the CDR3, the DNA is TGCGCCAGCAGCCAAGAACCGGGACTAGAATTCAATGAGCAGTTCTTC. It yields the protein CASSQEPGLEFNEQFF.

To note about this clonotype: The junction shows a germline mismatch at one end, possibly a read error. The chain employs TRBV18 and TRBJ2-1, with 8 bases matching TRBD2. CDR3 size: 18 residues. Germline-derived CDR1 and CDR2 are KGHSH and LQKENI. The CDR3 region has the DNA TGTGCCAGCTCACTCAAGCCGACTAGCGCCTACTCCTACAATGAGCAGCTCTTC. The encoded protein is CASSLKPTSAYSYNEQLF.

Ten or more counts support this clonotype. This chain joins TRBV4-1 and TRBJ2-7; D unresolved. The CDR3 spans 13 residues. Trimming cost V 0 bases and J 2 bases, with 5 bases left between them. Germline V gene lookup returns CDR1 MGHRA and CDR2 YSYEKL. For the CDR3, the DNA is TGCGCCAGCAGCCAAGAGTCCACCTACGAGCAGTACTTC. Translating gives CASSQESTYEQYF.

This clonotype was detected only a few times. CDR3 bases: TGTGCCACCAGCCAAGATGCTAGACGATTTAACTATGGCTACACCTTC. Its translation: CATSQDARRFNYGYTF. The V call is TRBV15, the J call TRBJ1-2; D uncertain. The CDR3 loop spans 16 amino acids. CDR1 is LNHNV, CDR2 YYDKDF, per germline (reference sequence). Between the trimmed V and J ends, which lost 5 bases and 1 base, there was a span of 17 bases.

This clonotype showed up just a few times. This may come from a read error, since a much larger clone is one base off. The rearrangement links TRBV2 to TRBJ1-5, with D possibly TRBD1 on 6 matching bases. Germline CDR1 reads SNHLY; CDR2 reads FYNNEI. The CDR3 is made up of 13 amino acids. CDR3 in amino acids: CVSKGQTNQPQHF. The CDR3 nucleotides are TGTGTCAGCAAAGGACAGACTAATCAGCCCCAGCATTTT.

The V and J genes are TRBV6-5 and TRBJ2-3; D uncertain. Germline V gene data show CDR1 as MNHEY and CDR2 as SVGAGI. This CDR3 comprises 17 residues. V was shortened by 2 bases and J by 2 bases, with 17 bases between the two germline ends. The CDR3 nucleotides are TGTGCCAGCAGTTACAACCTACCGGCCTCCCCCACAGATACGCAGTATTTT. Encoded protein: CASSYNLPASPTDTQYF.

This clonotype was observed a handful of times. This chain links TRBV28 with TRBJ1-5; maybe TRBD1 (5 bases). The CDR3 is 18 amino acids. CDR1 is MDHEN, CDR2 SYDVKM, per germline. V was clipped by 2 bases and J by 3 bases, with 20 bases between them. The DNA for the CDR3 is TGTGCCAGCAGTTTACCCCTGGGACGGGTAGGGGCCAATCAGCCCCAGCATTTT. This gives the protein CASSLPLGRVGANQPQHF.

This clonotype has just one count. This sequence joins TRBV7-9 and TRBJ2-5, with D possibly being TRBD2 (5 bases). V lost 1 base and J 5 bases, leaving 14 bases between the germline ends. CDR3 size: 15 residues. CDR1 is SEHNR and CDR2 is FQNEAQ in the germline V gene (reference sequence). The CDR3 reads CASSLGARALETQYF. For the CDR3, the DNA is TGTGCCAGCAGCTTAGGTGCGAGGGCGTTGGAGACCCAGTACTTC.